This is a list of T cell receptor beta chains from one sample in a study of OX40 agonist ivuxolimab in advanced cancers. Assay used: immunoSEQ multiplex PCR; TCRdb lists only in-frame clones, some missing. The sample consists of approximately 13,000 clones, about 80% of them appearing once. The specimen was CD4+ or CD8+ T cells sorted from blood, collected in a trial of the OX40 agonist ivuxolimab. All receptors derive from an adult with an advanced solid tumor such as melanoma, head and neck, liver or kidney cancer. Each CDR3 is given with its conserved first and last residue. D genes are given only for firm matches. Expanded clones get a size class; other rows say once, few or many, or leave the size out.

CDR3: CASRQTSVFLGDTQYF
DNA: TGTGCCAGCAGACAGACTAGCGTTTTCTTGGGAGATACGCAGTATTTT
size: NA
D: TRBD2
J: TRBJ2-3
V: TRBV27

CDR3: CASSWTGSYEQYF
DNA: TGTGCCAGCAGTTGGACAGGCTCCTACGAGCAGTACTTC
size: NA
D: TRBD1
J: TRBJ2-7
V: TRBV27

CDR3: CASSLGGVSYNEQFF
DNA: TGTGCCAGCAGTTTAGGAGGGGTCTCCTACAATGAGCAGTTCTTC
size: NA
D: NA
J: TRBJ2-1
V: TRBV27

CDR3: CASSAWDSQNTEAFF
DNA: TGTGCCAGCAGCGCCTGGGACAGCCAGAACACTGAAGCTTTCTTT
size: NA
D: TRBD1
J: TRBJ1-1
V: TRBV9

CDR3: CASSSRQGGNTEAFF
DNA: TGTGCCAGCAGCTCAAGACAGGGGGGTAACACTGAAGCTTTCTTT
size: NA
D: TRBD1
J: TRBJ1-1
V: TRBV13

CDR3: CASGPWTGNYGYTF
DNA: TGTGCTAGTGGTCCCTGGACAGGCAACTATGGCTACACCTTC
size: NA
D: TRBD1
J: TRBJ1-2
V: TRBV12-5

CDR3: CASSLAGANYGYTF
DNA: TGTGCCAGCAGCTTGGCAGGGGCCAACTATGGCTACACCTTC
size: NA
D: NA
J: TRBJ1-2
V: TRBV5-4

CDR3: CASSYSWTGIIEQYF
DNA: TGTGCCAGCAGTTACTCCTGGACAGGGATTATCGAGCAGTACTTC
size: NA
D: TRBD1
J: TRBJ2-7
V: TRBV6-5

CDR3: CASSYSTGQGTGELFF
DNA: TGTGCCAGCAGTTACTCGACGGGGCAAGGCACCGGGGAGCTGTTTTTT
size: NA
D: NA
J: TRBJ2-2
V: TRBV6-5

CDR3: CASSVAGADTQYF
DNA: TGTGCCAGCAGCGTGGCGGGGGCAGATACGCAGTATTTT
size: NA
D: TRBD2
J: TRBJ2-3
V: TRBV9

CDR3: CASSWGDRWELFF
DNA: TGTGCCAGCAGTTGGGGCGACAGGTGGGAGCTGTTTTTT
size: NA
D: NA
J: TRBJ2-2
V: TRBV7-9

CDR3: CASSFSSEQYF
DNA: TGCGCCAGCAGCTTTAGTAGCGAGCAGTACTTC
size: once
D: NA
J: TRBJ2-7
V: TRBV5-1

CDR3: CASSVLPEGTSDTQYF
DNA: TGTGCCAGCAGCGTATTACCGGAAGGGACTAGCGATACGCAGTATTTT
size: once
D: TRBD2
J: TRBJ2-3
V: TRBV9

CDR3: CASSQTLAGGITDTQYF
DNA: TGTGCCAGCAGCCAAACCCTAGCGGGGGGGATCACAGATACGCAGTATTTT
size: NA
D: TRBD2
J: TRBJ2-3
V: TRBV4-2

CDR3: CASSQDGGPGYEQYF
DNA: TGCGCCAGCAGCCAAGATGGCGGCCCTGGCTACGAGCAGTACTTC
size: NA
D: NA
J: TRBJ2-7
V: TRBV4-3

CDR3: CASSLDRGAGNTIYF
DNA: TGTGCCAGCAGCTTGGACAGGGGGGCAGGAAACACCATATATTTT
size: NA
D: TRBD1
J: TRBJ1-3
V: TRBV5-4

CDR3: CASSVALAGGTDTQYF
DNA: TGTGCCAGCAGCGTAGCTCTAGCGGGGGGCACAGATACGCAGTATTTT
size: few
D: TRBD2
J: TRBJ2-3
V: TRBV9

CDR3: CASSDTQNTEAFF
DNA: TGTGCCAGCAGTGATACCCAGAACACTGAAGCTTTCTTT
size: NA
D: NA
J: TRBJ1-1
V: TRBV6-4

CDR3: CASSFRGNQPQHF
DNA: TGTGCCAGCAGTTTTAGGGGAAATCAGCCCCAGCATTTT
size: NA
D: NA
J: TRBJ1-5
V: TRBV27

CDR3: CATVTGDNSPLHF
DNA: TGTGCCACCGTGACCGGGGATAATTCACCCCTCCACTTT
size: NA
D: NA
J: TRBJ1-6
V: TRBV7-3

CDR3: CASSIAGLAGETDTQYF
DNA: TGTGCCAGTAGTATAGCGGGACTAGCGGGGGAAACAGATACGCAGTATTTT
size: NA
D: TRBD2
J: TRBJ2-3
V: TRBV19

CDR3: CASSAPEGAGNTIYF
DNA: TGTGCCAGCAGTGCGCCGGAGGGGGCTGGAAACACCATATATTTT
size: NA
D: NA
J: TRBJ1-3
V: TRBV6-6

CDR3: CASNPQGGNLGYTF
DNA: TGTGCCAGCAACCCACAGGGGGGGAATCTGGGCTACACCTTC
size: NA
D: TRBD1
J: TRBJ1-2
V: TRBV6-4

CDR3: CASRTTSGSYNEQFF
DNA: TGTGCCAGCAGAACGACTAGCGGCTCCTACAATGAGCAGTTCTTC
size: NA
D: TRBD2
J: TRBJ2-1
V: TRBV2

CDR3: CASSLGGGQAFF
DNA: TGTGCCAGCAGCTTAGGCGGGGGTCAAGCTTTCTTT
size: NA
D: NA
J: TRBJ1-1
V: TRBV11-2

CDR3: CATSRDGSHEQYF
DNA: TGTGCCACCAGCAGAGACGGGAGCCACGAGCAGTACTTC
size: NA
D: NA
J: TRBJ2-7
V: TRBV15

CDR3: CASSQESLDRGDGYTF
DNA: TGCGCCAGCAGCCAAGAATCTTTGGACAGGGGGGATGGCTACACCTTC
size: NA
D: TRBD1
J: TRBJ1-2
V: TRBV4-3

CDR3: CASSPGSTYEQYF
DNA: TGTGCCAGCAGTCCCGGTTCAACCTACGAGCAGTACTTC
size: NA
D: NA
J: TRBJ2-7
V: TRBV6-5

CDR3: CASSEVTGGATEAFF
DNA: TGTGCCAGCAGTGAAGTAACCGGGGGGGCCACTGAAGCTTTCTTT
size: NA
D: NA
J: TRBJ1-1
V: TRBV6-1

CDR3: CASSPWRGGDTDTQYF
DNA: TGTGCCAGCAGCCCCTGGCGGGGGGGGGACACAGATACGCAGTATTTT
size: NA
D: TRBD2
J: TRBJ2-3
V: TRBV7-9

CDR3: CSVDLGGGLYGYTF
DNA: TGCAGCGTTGATTTGGGGGGAGGGCTCTATGGCTACACCTTC
size: once
D: NA
J: TRBJ1-2
V: TRBV29-1

CDR3: CASRPPTYQETQYF
DNA: TGTGCCAGCAGACCCCCCACCTATCAAGAGACCCAGTACTTC
size: few
D: NA
J: TRBJ2-5
V: TRBV6-1

CDR3: CASSLGTGGLTNEKLFF
DNA: TGTGCCAGCAGCTTAGGGACAGGGGGCTTGACTAATGAAAAACTGTTTTTT
size: few
D: TRBD1
J: TRBJ1-4
V: TRBV7-8

CDR3: CASSSSPFLRGGTDTQYF
DNA: NA
size: NA
D: NA
J: TRBJ2-3
V: TRBV7-3

CDR3: CASSNTGTGDYQQYF
DNA: TGTGCCAGCAGCAACACCGGGACAGGGGATTATCAGCAGTACTTC
size: once
D: TRBD1
J: TRBJ2-7
V: TRBV7-6

CDR3: CASSRDRDKGYNTGELFF
DNA: TGTGCCAGTAGTAGGGACCGGGACAAGGGATATAACACCGGGGAGCTGTTTTTT
size: NA
D: NA
J: TRBJ2-2
V: TRBV19

CDR3: CASGSPGQDSDIQYF
DNA: TGTGCTAGTGGTTCCCCGGGACAGGACTCGGACATTCAGTACTTC
size: NA
D: TRBD1
J: TRBJ2-4
V: TRBV12-5

CDR3: CASSMGQESYEQYF
DNA: TGTGCCAGCAGCATGGGACAGGAGTCCTACGAGCAGTACTTC
size: NA
D: TRBD1
J: TRBJ2-7
V: TRBV7-8

CDR3: CASSPRLWPSSTNEKLFF
DNA: TGTGCCAGCTCACCACGTTTATGGCCGTCGTCCACTAATGAAAAACTGTTTTTT
size: NA
D: NA
J: TRBJ1-4
V: TRBV18